This TCR beta chain was identified in a study of glioma-infiltrating T cells. Study information: Sequencing aimed for about 4- to 11-fold coverage of about a million peripheral T cells.

Study-wide points: Tissue-blood divergence was below expectation in non-neoplastic patients, above in gliomas. Tissue and blood shared very few CDR3 sequences.

Amplification of TCR alpha and beta CDR3 regions from RNA used iRepertoire nested multiplex PCR. Input was roughly 100-450 ng of tissue mRNA or PBMC total RNA. TCRdb re-called the multiplex PCR reads through MiXCR, storing one row per CDR3 protein. Here the sample spans more than 300,000 distinct CDR3 sequences, about two fifths being singletons. This clonotype came up many times. Its specificity is unknown. The CDR3 runs 15 residues. CDR1 and CDR2 from the germline V gene are MNHEY and SVGEGT. Between the trimmed V and J ends, which lost 1 base and 0 bases, there was a span of 7 bases. The sequencing sample was made of glioma tissue, nonneoplastic brain tissue, or PBMCs (not recorded which). The receptor was derived from a human donor with low-grade glioma or glioblastoma, undergoing nonglioma brain surgery, or in good health (not recorded which). The genes are TRBV6-2 or TRBV6-3 and TRBJ1-5; D remains ambiguous. DNA of the CDR3: TGTGCCAGCAGTTACTGGAGGGCTAGCAATCAGCCCCAGCATTTT. Translation gives CASSYWRASNQPQHF.